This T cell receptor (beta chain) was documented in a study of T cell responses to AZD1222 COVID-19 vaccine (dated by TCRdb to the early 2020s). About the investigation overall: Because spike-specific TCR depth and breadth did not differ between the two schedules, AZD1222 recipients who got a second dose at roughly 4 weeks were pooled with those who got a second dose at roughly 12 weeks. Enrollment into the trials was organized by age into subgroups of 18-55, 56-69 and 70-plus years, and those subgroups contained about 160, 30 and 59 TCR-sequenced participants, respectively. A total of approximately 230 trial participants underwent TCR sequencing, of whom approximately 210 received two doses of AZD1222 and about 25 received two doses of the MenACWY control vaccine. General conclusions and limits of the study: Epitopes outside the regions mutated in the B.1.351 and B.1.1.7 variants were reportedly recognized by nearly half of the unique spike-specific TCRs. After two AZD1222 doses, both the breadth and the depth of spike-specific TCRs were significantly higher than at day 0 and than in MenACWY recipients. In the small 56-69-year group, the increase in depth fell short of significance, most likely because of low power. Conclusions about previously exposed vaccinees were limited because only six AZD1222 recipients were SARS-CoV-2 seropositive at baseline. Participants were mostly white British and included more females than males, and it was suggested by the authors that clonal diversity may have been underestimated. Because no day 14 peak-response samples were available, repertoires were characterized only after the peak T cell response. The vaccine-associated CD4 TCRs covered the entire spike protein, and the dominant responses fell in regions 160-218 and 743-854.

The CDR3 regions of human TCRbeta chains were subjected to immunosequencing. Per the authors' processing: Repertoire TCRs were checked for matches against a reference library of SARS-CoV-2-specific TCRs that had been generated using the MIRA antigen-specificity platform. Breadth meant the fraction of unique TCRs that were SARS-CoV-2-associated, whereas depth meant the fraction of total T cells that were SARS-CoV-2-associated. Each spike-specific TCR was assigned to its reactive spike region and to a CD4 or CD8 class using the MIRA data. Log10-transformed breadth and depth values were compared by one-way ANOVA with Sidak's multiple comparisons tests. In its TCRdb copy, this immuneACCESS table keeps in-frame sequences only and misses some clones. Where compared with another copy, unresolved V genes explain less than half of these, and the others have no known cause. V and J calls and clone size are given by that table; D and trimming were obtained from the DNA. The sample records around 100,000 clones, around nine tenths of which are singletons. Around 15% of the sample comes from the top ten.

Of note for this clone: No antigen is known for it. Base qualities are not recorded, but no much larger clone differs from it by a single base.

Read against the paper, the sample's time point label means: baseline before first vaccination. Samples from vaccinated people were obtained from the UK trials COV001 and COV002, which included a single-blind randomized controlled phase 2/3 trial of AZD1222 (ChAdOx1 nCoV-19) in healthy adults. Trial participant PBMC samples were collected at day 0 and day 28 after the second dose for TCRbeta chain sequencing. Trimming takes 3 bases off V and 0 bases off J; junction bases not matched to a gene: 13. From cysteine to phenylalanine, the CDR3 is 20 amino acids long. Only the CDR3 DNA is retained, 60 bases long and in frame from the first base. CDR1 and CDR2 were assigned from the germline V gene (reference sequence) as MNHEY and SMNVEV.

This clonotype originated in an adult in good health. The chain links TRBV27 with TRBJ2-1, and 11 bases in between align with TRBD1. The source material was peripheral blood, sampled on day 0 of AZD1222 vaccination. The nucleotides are TGTGCCAGCAGTTTCGTGGACAGGGGGCGACCAACGGACTCCTACAATGAGCAGTTCTTC. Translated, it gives CASSFVDRGRPTDSYNEQFF.